This T cell receptor (beta chain) came from a study of regulatory T cells in long-lasting Graves disease. Turning to the study itself: More than 5 years of antithyroid drugs with positive TSH receptor antibodies defined persistent Graves' disease.

iRepertoire HTBI primers and Arm-PCR of CDR3 regions built TCR beta libraries. MiXCR, run by TCRdb on the multiplex PCR reads, gives a single entry per CDR3 protein. The sample carries a few hundred thousand distinct CDR3 sequences, about a quarter recorded once. Time point given: persistent/refractory GD, antithyroid drugs over 5 years with positive TRAb. Following extraction of RNA from PBMCs, that RNA was used to make the TCR library. The authors diagnosed Graves' disease using American Thyroid Association guidelines. Trimming took off 3 bases at V and 1 base at J, with 10 bases between the two ends. The CDR3 is 13 residues long. Germline V gives CDR1 DFQATT, CDR2 SNEGSKA (reference sequence).

This sample comprised peripheral blood mononuclear cells (PBMCs), obtained when the disease was refractory, from a patient treated with antithyroid drugs. The TCR was taken from a female donor with Graves disease. This chain connects TRBV20-1 to TRBJ2-7; D tentatively fits TRBD1 or TRBD2 (5 bases each). The chain's CDR3 is CSARGRQSYEQYF. CDR3 nucleotide sequence: TGCAGTGCTAGGGGACGACAGTCCTACGAGCAGTACTTC.